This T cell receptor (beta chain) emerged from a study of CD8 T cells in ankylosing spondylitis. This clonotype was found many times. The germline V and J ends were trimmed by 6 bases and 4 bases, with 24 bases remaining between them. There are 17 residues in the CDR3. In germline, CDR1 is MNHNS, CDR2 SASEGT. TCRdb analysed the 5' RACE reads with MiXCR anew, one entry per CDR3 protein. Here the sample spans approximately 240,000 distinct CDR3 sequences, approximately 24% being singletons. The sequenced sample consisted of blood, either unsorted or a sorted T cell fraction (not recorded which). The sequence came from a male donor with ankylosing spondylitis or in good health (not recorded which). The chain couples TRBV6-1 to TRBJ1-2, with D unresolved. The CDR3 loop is CASSNDAHPGGGYGYTF. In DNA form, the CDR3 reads TGTGCCAGCAGCAACGACGCTCATCCGGGCGGCGGCTATGGCTACACCTTC.